The 13 T cell receptor beta chains reported below all come from one sample, sequenced in a study of identical twins. TCRdb re-analysed the 5' RACE reads in MiXCR, keeping a single row per CDR3 protein. Of 550,000 to 800,000 distinct CDR3 sequences listed, 7% to 7.5% are singletons. These sequences were also reported in another study, on yellow fever vaccine responses in identical twins.

Material for sequencing was PBMCs. The receptors come from a woman aged 18 to 35 in good health.

The sample holds a few counts of this clonotype. The chain is built from TRBV7-2 and TRBJ1-1; 8 nucleotides agree with TRBD1. The junction had 6 bases not matched to a gene; V was cut back by 5 bases and J by 1 base. CDR3 size: 15 residues. Germline V CDR1 and CDR2: SGHTA, FQGNSA. DNA of the CDR3: TGTGCCAGCAGCCTGGACAGGGAGAGGAACACTGAAGCTTTCTTT. It specifies CASSLDRERNTEAFF.

This clonotype was seen ten or more times. The rearrangement uses TRBV10-1 and TRBJ1-5; D is ambiguous. Trimming took 1 base from V and 4 from J, leaving 5 bases between them. In germline, CDR1 is WNHNN, CDR2 SYGVQD (reference sequence). This CDR3 spans 13 amino acids. CDR3 sequence: CASSEYRNQPQHF. For the CDR3, the DNA is TGCGCCAGCAGTGAGTACAGAAATCAGCCCCAGCATTTT.

The genes are TRBV6-5 and TRBJ2-1; D call uncertain. The CDR3 covers 13 residues. Trimming took off 0 bases at V and 5 bases at J, with 5 bases between the two ends. The germline V gene encodes CDR1 MNHEY and CDR2 SVGAGI. The CDR3 sequence is CASSYSLNNEQFF. DNA of the CDR3: TGTGCCAGCAGTTACTCCCTAAACAATGAGCAGTTCTTC.

The table lists this clonotype with a few counts. This rearrangement joins TRBV5-1 to TRBJ2-1; 11 bases line up with TRBD2. Germline V lookup: CDR1 SGHRS, CDR2 YFSETQ. J lost 1 base, V lost 2 bases, and 2 bases had no gene match. The CDR3 runs 16 residues. The CDR3 here is CASSFSGGASYNEQFF. In DNA, the CDR3 is TGCGCCAGCAGCTTTAGCGGGGGGGCATCCTACAATGAGCAGTTCTTC.

This clonotype was detected only a few times. The CDR3 DNA follows: TGTGCCAGCGGGAGACGGGATAGTTTCTACGAGCAGTACTTC. It is translated as CASGRRDSFYEQYF. The chain joins TRBV12-3 or TRBV12-4 to TRBJ2-7, with D possibly TRBD2 on 5 matching bases. The CDR3 sequence is 14 residues long. Trimming left V 8 bases short and J 3 bases short, with 17 bases between.

This clonotype was observed many times. The genes are TRBV10-2 and TRBJ1-3, with 7 bases that match TRBD1. After removal of 6 bases from V and 2 bases from J, the junction contained 4 bases not matched to a gene. Germline CDR1 is WSHSY and CDR2 is SAAADI. The CDR3 runs 14 residues. The CDR3 here is CASSRQGAGNTIYF. Written as DNA, the CDR3 is TGCGCCAGCAGCCGACAGGGAGCTGGAAACACCATATATTTT.

This clonotype was seen a few times. The V and J genes are TRBV7-8 and TRBJ2-1; 9 bases match TRBD1. Germline V gene lookup returns CDR1 SGHVS and CDR2 FQNEAQ. The CDR3 contains 15 residues. Trimming removed 4 bases from V and 7 bases from J; junction bases left unmatched: 8. The chain's CDR3 is CASSSVRQGVNEQFF. CDR3 nucleotides: TGTGCCAGCAGCTCCGTAAGACAGGGGGTGAATGAGCAGTTCTTC.

V gene TRBV20-1 combines with J gene TRBJ2-7; 10 bases align to TRBD2. In germline, CDR1 is DFQATT, CDR2 SNEGSKA (reference sequence). The CDR3 is 15 residues long. Trimming cost V 0 bases and J 4 bases; bases outside gene matches: 6. Here the CDR3 reads CSARDRIAGGYEQYF. CDR3 DNA sequence: TGCAGTGCTAGAGATAGGATAGCGGGAGGTTACGAGCAGTACTTC.

This clonotype showed up many times. The chain is built from TRBV6-1 and TRBJ2-7; TRBD1 might be the D (5 bases). Germline assignment: CDR1 MNHNS and CDR2 SASEGT. Trimming left V 6 bases short and J 7 bases short, with 10 bases between. The CDR3 has 11 amino acids. As DNA, the CDR3 is TGTGCCAGCAGGACAGTCTGGGAGCAGTACGTC. It specifies CASRTVWEQYV.

This clonotype was counted at least ten times. J is TRBJ2-1 and V is TRBV20-1; D is unresolved. Germline V gene sequence: CDR1 DFQATT, CDR2 SNEGSKA (reference sequence). The CDR3 has 11 residues. Trimming removed 3 bases at V and 7 bases at J, with 7 bases between. The CDR3 loop reads CSASQLNEQFF. The CDR3 DNA reads TGCAGTGCTAGTCAGCTTAATGAGCAGTTCTTC.

J is TRBJ2-3 and V is TRBV12-3 or TRBV12-4; the D gene is possibly TRBD1 (6 bases). There are 13 residues in the CDR3. The V and J ends lost 0 bases and 7 bases respectively, with 8 bases between them. The DNA of the CDR3 is TGTGCCAGCAGTTTAGCGGGGGCAAATACGCAGTATTTT. Residues: CASSLAGANTQYF.

The rearrangement links TRBV5-5 to TRBJ2-7, with no clear D. Germline V gene lookup returns CDR1 SGHKS and CDR2 YYEKEE (reference sequence). The CDR3 covers 13 residues. Trimming shortened V by 4 bases and J by 3 bases, and 11 bases separated the two germline ends. The CDR3 loop reads CASSPGRLYEQYF. The CDR3 DNA reads TGTGCCAGCAGCCCCGGACGCCTCTACGAGCAGTACTTC. Using reference TRBV5-5 and TRBJ2-7 for the parts outside the CDR3, the full variable domain is DAGVTQSPTHLIKTRGQQVTLRCSPISGHKSVSWYQQVLGQGPQFIFQYYEKEERGRGNFPDRFSARQFPNYSSELNVNALLLGDSALYLCASSPGRLYEQYFGPGTRLTVT.

This chain links TRBV25-1 with TRBJ2-3, with a tentative D call TRBD2 (5 bases). The germline gives CDR1 MGHDK, CDR2 SYGVNS. The V end was cut by 0 bases, the J end by 2 bases, with 9 bases between. The CDR3 is 15 amino acids. CDR3 nucleotides: TGTGCCAGCAGTGAATATGAGGGATACACAGATACGCAGTATTTT. As protein: CASSEYEGYTDTQYF.